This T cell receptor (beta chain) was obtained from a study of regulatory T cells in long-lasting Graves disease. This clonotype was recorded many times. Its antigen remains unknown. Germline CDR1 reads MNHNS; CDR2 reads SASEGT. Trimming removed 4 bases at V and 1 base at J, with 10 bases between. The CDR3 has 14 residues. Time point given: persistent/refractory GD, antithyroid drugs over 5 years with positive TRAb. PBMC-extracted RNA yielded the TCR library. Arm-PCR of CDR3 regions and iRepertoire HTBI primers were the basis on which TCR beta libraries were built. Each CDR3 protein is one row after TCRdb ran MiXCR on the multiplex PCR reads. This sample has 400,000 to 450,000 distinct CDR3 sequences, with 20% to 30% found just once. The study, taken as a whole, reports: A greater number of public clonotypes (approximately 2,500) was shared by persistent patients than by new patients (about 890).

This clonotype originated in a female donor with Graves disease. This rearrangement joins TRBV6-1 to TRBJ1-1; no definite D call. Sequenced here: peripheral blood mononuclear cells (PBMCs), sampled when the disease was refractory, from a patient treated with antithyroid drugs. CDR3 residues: CASSVTPRNTEAFF. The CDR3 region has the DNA TGTGCCAGCAGTGTGACACCCCGGAACACTGAAGCTTTCTTT.